The clone carrying this T cell receptor (beta chain) was seen a handful of times. As yet, its antigen is unknown. Germline V lookup: CDR1 SQVTM, CDR2 ANQGSEA. The length of the CDR3 is 13 residues. Deletions cut 4 bases from V and 3 bases from J, with 13 bases between. Assay: immunoSEQ multiplex PCR; the TCRdb copy retains only in-frame clones and omits some. The sample contains tens of thousands of clones, about 83% of which appear only once. This specimen belongs to a study of OX40 agonist ivuxolimab in advanced cancers. Study-level background: Ivuxolimab doses were 0.01, 0.1, 0.3, 1.5, 3 or 10 mg/kg every 2 weeks. General study results and limits: CD8+ T cells showed, on average, more clonal expansion than CD4+ cells. With doses of 0.1 to 3.0 mg/kg, CD4+ and CD8+ blood T cells had undergone clonal expansion by week 6.

Patients with a history of autoimmune disease or on systemic immunosuppression were excluded. This receptor was identified in an adult with an advanced solid tumor such as melanoma, head and neck, liver or kidney cancer. The V and J genes are TRBV29-1 and TRBJ2-7; possible D gene TRBD1, 6 bases. Here the sequenced sample was CD4+ or CD8+ T cells sorted from blood, taken in a trial of the OX40 agonist ivuxolimab. In DNA form, the CDR3 reads TGCAGCGTTGCCTACAGGGTCGACTACGAGCAGTACTTC. This codes for CSVAYRVDYEQYF.